One sample yielded the 3 T cell receptor beta chains listed below, sequenced in a study of blood T cell repertoires in COVID-19. Libraries were prepared by immunoSEQ multiplex PCR; TCRdb keeps only in-frame clonotypes and omits some of them. There are some 250,000 clones in the sample; approximately 80% occur only once, and over 12% lies in the top ten. The material sequenced was PBMCs or T cells enriched from blood (not recorded which). The receptor set was obtained from a man aged 40-49 years who had recovered from COVID-19.

The V call is TRBV7-9, the J call TRBJ1-1, with no clear D. Trimming took off 5 bases at V and 0 bases at J, with 19 bases between the two ends. The CDR3 loop spans 17 amino acids. Germline loops: CDR1 SEHNR, CDR2 FQNEAQ (reference sequence). CDR3 in amino acids: CASSPGGEGWMNTEAFF. The CDR3 DNA is TGTGCCAGCAGCCCTGGCGGGGAAGGGTGGATGAACACTGAAGCTTTCTTT. Full variable domain (rest looked up from reference TRBV7-9 and TRBJ1-1): DTGVSQNPRHKITKRGQNVTFRCDPISEHNRLYWYRQTLGQGPEFLTYFQNEAQLEKSRLLSDRFSAERPKGSFSTLEIQRTEQGDSAMYLCASSPGGEGWMNTEAFFGQGTRLTVV.

The count of this clone is one. The CDR3 DNA follows: TGTGCCAGCAGCTTGGCCAGGGAAAGCTCCTACGAGCAGTACTTC. This gives the protein CASSLARESSYEQYF. The chain combines TRBV5-4 with TRBJ2-7; D perhaps matches TRBD1 (5 bases). Germline loops: CDR1 SGHNT, CDR2 YYREEE (reference sequence). The CDR3 runs to 15 residues. The germline V and J ends were trimmed by 0 bases and 0 bases, with 10 bases remaining between them. Full variable domain (missing parts from reference TRBV5-4 and TRBJ2-7): ETGVTQSPTHLIKTRGQQVTLRCSSQSGHNTVSWYQQALGQGPQFIFQYYREEENGRGNFPPRFSGLQFPNYSSELNVNALELDDSALYLCASSLARESSYEQYFGPGTRLTVT.

Details on this clone: This sample also contains other DNA sequences that code for the same CDR3. J is TRBJ1-5 and V is TRBV24-1; D unclear. The CDR3 is 13 residues long. Deletions cut 5 bases from V and 2 bases from J, with 6 bases between. Germline V lookup: CDR1 KGHDR, CDR2 SFDVKD. The CDR3 reads CATSGEGNQPQHF. The CDR3 nucleotides are TGTGCCACCAGTGGTGAGGGCAATCAGCCCCAGCATTTT.